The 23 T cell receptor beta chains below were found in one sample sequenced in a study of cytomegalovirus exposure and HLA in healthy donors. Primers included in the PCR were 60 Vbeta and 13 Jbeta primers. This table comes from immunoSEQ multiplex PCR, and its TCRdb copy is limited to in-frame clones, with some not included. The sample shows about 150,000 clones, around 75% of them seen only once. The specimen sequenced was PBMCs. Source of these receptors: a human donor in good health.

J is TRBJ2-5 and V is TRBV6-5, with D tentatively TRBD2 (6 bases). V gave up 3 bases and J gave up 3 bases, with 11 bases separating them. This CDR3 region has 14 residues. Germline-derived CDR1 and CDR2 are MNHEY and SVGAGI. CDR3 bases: TGTGCCAGCAGTTATAGTGGAGGGGAAGAGACCCAGTACTTC. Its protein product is CASSYSGGEETQYF.

The CDR3 region is CASSRSKGTGSGEQYF. CDR3 sequence (DNA): TGTGCCAGTAGTAGGTCCAAGGGGACAGGGTCGGGGGAGCAGTACTTC. J is TRBJ2-7 and V is TRBV19; 9 bases are shared with TRBD1. V lost 4 bases, J lost 7 bases, and 14 bases stayed unmatched. Germline-derived CDR1 and CDR2 are LNHDA and SQIVND (reference sequence). The CDR3 sequence is 16 residues long.

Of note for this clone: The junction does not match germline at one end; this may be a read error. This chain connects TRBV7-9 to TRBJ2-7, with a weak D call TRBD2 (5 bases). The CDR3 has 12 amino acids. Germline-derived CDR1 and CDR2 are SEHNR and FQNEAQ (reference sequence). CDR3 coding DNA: TGTTCCAGCGACGAGGGATCGGAGGAGCAGTACTTC. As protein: CSSDEGSEEQYF.

The CDR3 DNA reads TGTGCCAGTAGTTTACGATCCGGGACAGGGAACATGAACACTGAAGCTTTCTTT. This translates into CASSLRSGTGNMNTEAFF. This sequence joins TRBV19 and TRBJ1-1; 9 bases agree with TRBD1. V lost 5 bases and J lost 0; bases outside the gene matches: 13. The CDR3 sequence is 18 residues long. Germline CDR1 and CDR2: LNHDA and SQIVND (reference sequence).

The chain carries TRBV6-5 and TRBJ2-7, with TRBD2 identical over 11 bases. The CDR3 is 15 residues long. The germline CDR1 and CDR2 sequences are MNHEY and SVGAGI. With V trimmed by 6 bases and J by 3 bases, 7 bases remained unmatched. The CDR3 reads CASRPLAGGIYEQYF. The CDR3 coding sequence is TGTGCCAGCAGGCCCTTAGCGGGAGGGATCTACGAGCAGTACTTC.

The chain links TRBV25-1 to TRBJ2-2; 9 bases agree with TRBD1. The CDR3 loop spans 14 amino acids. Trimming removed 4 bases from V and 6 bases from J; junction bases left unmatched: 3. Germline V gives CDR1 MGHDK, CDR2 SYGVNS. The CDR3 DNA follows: TGTGCCAGCAGTGGGACAGGGGTGGCCGGGGAGCTGTTTTTT. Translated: CASSGTGVAGELFF.

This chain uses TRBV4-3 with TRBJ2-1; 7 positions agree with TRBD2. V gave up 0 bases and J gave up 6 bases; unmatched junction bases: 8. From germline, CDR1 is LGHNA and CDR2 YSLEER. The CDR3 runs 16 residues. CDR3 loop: CASSQDRWVAGNEQFF. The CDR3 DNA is TGCGCCAGCAGCCAAGATAGGTGGGTAGCGGGCAATGAGCAGTTCTTC.

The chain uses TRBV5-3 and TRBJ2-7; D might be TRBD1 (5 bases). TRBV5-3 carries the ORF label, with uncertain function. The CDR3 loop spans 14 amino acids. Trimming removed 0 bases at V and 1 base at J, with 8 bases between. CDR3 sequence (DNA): TGTGCCAGAAGCTTGGACAGGTCGTCCTACGAGCAGTACTTC. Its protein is CARSLDRSSYEQYF.

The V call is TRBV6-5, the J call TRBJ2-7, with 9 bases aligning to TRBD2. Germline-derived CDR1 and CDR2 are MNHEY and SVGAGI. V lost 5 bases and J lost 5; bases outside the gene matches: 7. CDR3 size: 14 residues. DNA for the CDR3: TGTGCCAGCAGTCTTGGGACTAGCACTCACGAGCAGTACTTC. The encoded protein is CASSLGTSTHEQYF.

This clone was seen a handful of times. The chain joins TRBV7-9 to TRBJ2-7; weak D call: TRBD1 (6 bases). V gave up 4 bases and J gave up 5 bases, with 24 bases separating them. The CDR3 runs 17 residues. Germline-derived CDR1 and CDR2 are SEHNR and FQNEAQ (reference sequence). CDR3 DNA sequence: TGTGCCAGCAGCTCCAACAGGGTTTTTAGGCTGCTCGACGAGCAGTACTTC. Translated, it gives CASSSNRVFRLLDEQYF.

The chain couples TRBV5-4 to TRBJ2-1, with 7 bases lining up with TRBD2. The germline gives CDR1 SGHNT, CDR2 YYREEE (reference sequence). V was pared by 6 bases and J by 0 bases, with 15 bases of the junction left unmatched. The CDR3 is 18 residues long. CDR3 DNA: TGTGCCAGCACGCTGGGAGGGAAAAGGCGGAGCTCCTACAATGAGCAGTTCTTC. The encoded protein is CASTLGGKRRSSYNEQFF. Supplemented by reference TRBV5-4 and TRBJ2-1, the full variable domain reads ETGVTQSPTHLIKTRGQQVTLRCSSQSGHNTVSWYQQALGQGPQFIFQYYREEENGRGNFPPRFSGLQFPNYSSELNVNALELDDSALYLCASTLGGKRRSSYNEQFFGPGTRLTVL.

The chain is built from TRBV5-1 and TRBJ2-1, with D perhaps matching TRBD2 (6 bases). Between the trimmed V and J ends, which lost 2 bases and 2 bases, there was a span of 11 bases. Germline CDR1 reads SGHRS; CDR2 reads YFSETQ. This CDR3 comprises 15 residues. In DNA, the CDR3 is TGCGCCAGCAGCTTCGGTGGGGGGACCTACAATGAGCAGTTCTTC. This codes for CASSFGGGTYNEQFF.

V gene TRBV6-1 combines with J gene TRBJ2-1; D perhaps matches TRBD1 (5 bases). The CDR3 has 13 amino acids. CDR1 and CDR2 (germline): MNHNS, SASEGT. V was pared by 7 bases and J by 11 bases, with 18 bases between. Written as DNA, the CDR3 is TGTGCCAGCATAGTGGGGCTTCGGCAAAAGCAGTTCTTC. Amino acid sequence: CASIVGLRQKQFF.

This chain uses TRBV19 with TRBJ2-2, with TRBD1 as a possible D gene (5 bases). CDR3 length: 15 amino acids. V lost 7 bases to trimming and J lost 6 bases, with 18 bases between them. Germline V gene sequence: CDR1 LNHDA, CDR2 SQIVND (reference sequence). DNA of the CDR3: TGTGCCAGTATGGGGATGAGTAGGGGCGCCGGGGAGCTGTTTTTT. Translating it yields CASMGMSRGAGELFF.

The DNA of the CDR3 is TGTGCCAGCAGCTCCCGGACCGGGACAAACCAAGAGACCCAGTACTTC. Protein product: CASSSRTGTNQETQYF. The chain is built from TRBV7-9 and TRBJ2-5; possibly TRBD1 for D (6 bases). Trimming left V 4 bases short and J 0 bases short, with 15 bases between. The CDR3 runs to 16 residues. CDR1 is SEHNR and CDR2 is FQNEAQ in the germline V gene (reference sequence).

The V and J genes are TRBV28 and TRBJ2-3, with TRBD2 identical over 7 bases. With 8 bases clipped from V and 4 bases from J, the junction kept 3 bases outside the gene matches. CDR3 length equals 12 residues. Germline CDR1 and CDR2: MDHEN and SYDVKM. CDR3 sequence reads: CASGRGPDTQYF. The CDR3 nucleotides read TGTGCCAGCGGGAGGGGACCAGATACGCAGTATTTT.

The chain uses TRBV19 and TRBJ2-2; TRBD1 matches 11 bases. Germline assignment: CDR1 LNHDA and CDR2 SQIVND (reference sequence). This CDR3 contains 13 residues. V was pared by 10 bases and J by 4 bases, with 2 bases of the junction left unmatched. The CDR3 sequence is CATDRGPTGELFF. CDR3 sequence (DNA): TGTGCCACGGACAGGGGGCCCACCGGGGAGCTGTTTTTT.

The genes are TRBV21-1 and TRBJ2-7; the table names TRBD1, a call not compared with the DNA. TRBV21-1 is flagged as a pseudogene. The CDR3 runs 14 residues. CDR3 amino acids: CASSKKDNRNEQYF. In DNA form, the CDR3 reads TGTGCCAGCAGCAAGAAGGACAATCGGAACGAGCAGTACTTC.

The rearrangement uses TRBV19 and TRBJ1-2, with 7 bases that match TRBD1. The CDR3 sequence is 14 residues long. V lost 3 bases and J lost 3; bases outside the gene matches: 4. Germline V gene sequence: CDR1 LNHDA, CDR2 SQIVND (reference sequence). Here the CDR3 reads CASSIGGTDYGYTF. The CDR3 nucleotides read TGTGCCAGTAGTATCGGCGGGACAGACTATGGCTACACCTTC.

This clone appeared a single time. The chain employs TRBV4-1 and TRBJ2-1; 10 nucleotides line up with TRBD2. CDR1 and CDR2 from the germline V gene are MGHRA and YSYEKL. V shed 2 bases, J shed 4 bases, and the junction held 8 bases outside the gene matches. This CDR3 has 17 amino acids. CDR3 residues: CASSQHKLAGKYNEQFF. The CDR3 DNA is TGCGCCAGCAGCCAACACAAACTAGCGGGAAAATACAATGAGCAGTTCTTC.

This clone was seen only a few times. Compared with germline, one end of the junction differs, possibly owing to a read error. The CDR3 bases are TGCGTCGCAGTACCTCGTACGAACACTGAAGCTTTCTTT. It encodes CVAVPRTNTEAFF. The chain uses TRBV12-5 and TRBJ1-1; the D is unclear. Germline V gene lookup returns CDR1 LGHNT and CDR2 FRNRAP. This CDR3 comprises 13 residues.

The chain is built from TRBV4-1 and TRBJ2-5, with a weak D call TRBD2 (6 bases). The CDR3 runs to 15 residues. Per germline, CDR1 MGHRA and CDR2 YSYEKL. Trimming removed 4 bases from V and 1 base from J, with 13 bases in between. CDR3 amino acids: CASSRDRDSQETQYF. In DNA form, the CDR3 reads TGCGCCAGCAGCCGAGACCGGGACTCCCAAGAGACCCAGTACTTC.

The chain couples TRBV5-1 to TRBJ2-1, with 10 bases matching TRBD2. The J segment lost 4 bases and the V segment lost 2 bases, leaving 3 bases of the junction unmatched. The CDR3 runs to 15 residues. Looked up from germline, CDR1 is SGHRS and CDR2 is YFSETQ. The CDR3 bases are TGCGCCAGCAGCTTCGGTAGCGGGGGGTACAATGAGCAGTTCTTC. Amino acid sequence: CASSFGSGGYNEQFF.